Included here is one TCR beta chain sequence, with context. These data belong to a study of shared clonotypes between healthy human individuals. V lost 0 bases and J lost 0; bases outside the gene matches: 11. This CDR3 has 19 residues. Germline lookup yields CDR1 GTSNPN and CDR2 SVGIG (reference sequence). Naive CD8 isolation took CD45RO-negative cells positively selected for CCR7 and excluded terminally differentiated effector memory CD45RA+ cells. Clones were sequenced by immunoSEQ multiplex PCR, and TCRdb holds only the in-frame ones, with some missing. The profile shows about 2.1 million clones, just over 90% of them singletons.

The chain is built from TRBV30 and TRBJ2-6; the match to TRBD1 covers 7 bases. The clonotype originates from a man in his late teens or twenties in good health. Some clones in this sample may be carry-over from other donors' samples. The sample taken for sequencing was naive CD8+ T cells from PBMCs. CDR3 amino acids: CAWSVRAGTVFSGANVLTF. The CDR3 DNA reads as TGTGCCTGGAGTGTACGAGCTGGGACAGTTTTCTCTGGGGCCAACGTCCTGACTTTC.